This T cell receptor (beta chain) was sequenced for a study of blood T cells in healthy people across ages. Trimming stripped 4 bases from V and 5 bases from J, with 15 bases between. CDR3 length: 14 residues. Alongside a J-beta primer mix, a sample-barcoded 5' primer served in a second PCR lasting about 7 to 12 cycles. Via MiXCR, TCRdb re-called the 5' RACE reads, giving one row per CDR3 protein. The table has around 1.5 million distinct CDR3 sequences, about 32% seen once. The receptor was derived from a woman in her 30s in good health. The V gene is TRBV12-3 or TRBV12-4, the J gene TRBJ2-7; tentatively, D is TRBD1 (5 bases). Material: blood. The CDR3 is CASSWSREGDEQYF. The CDR3 DNA reads as TGTGCCAGCAGTTGGTCAAGGGAAGGGGACGAGCAGTACTTC.